The TCR beta chain under discussion was sequenced for a study of blood T cells in healthy people across ages. J lost 2 bases, V lost 4 bases, and 6 bases had no gene match. This CDR3 spans 15 amino acids. The germline gives CDR1 LGHNA, CDR2 YNFKEQ. This clonotype was picked up a small number of times. It was with a sample-barcoded 5' primer and a J-beta primer mix that a second PCR of roughly 7 to 12 cycles was run. Using its own MiXCR run on the 5' RACE reads, TCRdb lists one record per CDR3 protein. Of about 1.6 million distinct CDR3 sequences listed, about 31% are singletons. The chain employs TRBV4-2 and TRBJ1-2; 8 positions agree with TRBD1. The specimen sequenced was blood. This clonotype originated in a woman aged 25 to 39 in good health. CDR3 bases: TGTGCCAGCAGCCCCTCCCGACAGGGGAACTATGGCTACACCTTC. It yields the protein CASSPSRQGNYGYTF.